This T cell receptor (beta chain) was identified in a study of T-cell reconstitution after alpha-beta-depleted transplantation in children. Study-wide findings and caveats: By one year post-transplant, T-cell counts and diversity largely arose from T cells that were newly produced.

Losses at the gene ends were 0 bases for V and 6 bases for J; bases not matched to a gene: 10. The germline V gene has CDR1 DFQATT and CDR2 SNEGSKA (reference sequence). The CDR3 runs 18 residues. Comment on this clonotype: Its specificity is not known.

Construction of the TCRbeta library involved unique molecular identifiers. TCRdb ran MiXCR on the PCR reads and lists one entry per CDR3 protein. The table shows about 250,000 distinct CDR3 sequences, with 24% occurring only once. Specimen: PBMCs, mostly from graft donor cells, collected 360 days after TCRalphabeta/CD19-depleted stem cell transplant. This chain uses TRBV20-1 with TRBJ2-5; 16 nucleotides agree with TRBD2. This clonotype was sampled from a female patient between 2 and 15 years old who had a stem cell transplant for congenital amegakaryocytic thrombocytopenia, so the T cells may come from the graft donor. The CDR3 DNA follows: TGCAGTGCTAGAGATCTCGGGACTAGCGGGGGGGCGCTGAAGACCCAGTACTTC. Translation: CSARDLGTSGGALKTQYF.